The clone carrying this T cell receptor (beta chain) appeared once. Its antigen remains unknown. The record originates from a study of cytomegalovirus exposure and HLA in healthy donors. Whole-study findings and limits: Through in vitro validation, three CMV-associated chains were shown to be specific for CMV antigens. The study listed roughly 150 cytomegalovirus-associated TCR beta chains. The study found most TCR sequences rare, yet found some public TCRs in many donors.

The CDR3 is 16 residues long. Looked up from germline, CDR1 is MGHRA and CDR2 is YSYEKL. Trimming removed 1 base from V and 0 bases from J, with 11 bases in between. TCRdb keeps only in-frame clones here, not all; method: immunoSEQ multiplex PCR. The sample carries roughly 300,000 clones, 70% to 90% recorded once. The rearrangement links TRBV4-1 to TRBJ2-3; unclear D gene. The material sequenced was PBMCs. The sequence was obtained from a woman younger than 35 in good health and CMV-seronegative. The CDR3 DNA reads TGCGCCAGCAGCCAAGGCAGCGTCGGTAGCACAGATACGCAGTATTTT. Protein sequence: CASSQGSVGSTDTQYF.